Following are 26 T cell receptor beta chains from one sample sequenced in a study of cytomegalovirus exposure and HLA in healthy donors. PCR involved 60 Vbeta and 13 Jbeta primers. Profiled with immunoSEQ multiplex PCR; TCRdb holds only in-frame clones, not every one. Of around 72,000 clones in the sample, roughly four fifths were seen once. The specimen was PBMCs. The receptors were gathered from a man aged 45-60 years in good health and CMV-seronegative.

This chain uses TRBV5-1 with TRBJ2-1; TRBD1 is a possible D gene (6 bases). This CDR3 is 13 amino acids long. Germline V gene data show CDR1 as SGHRS and CDR2 as YFSETQ. The V and J ends lost 4 bases and 10 bases respectively, with 15 bases between them. CDR3 sequence reads: CASSRLAGTEQFF. For the CDR3, the DNA is TGCGCCAGCAGCCGCTTGGCCGGGACAGAGCAGTTCTTC.

This chain joins TRBV9 and TRBJ2-5; no reliable D call. With 0 bases removed from V and 5 bases from J, the gap between germline ends came to 11 bases. Looked up from germline, CDR1 is SGDLS and CDR2 is YYNGEE. CDR3 size: 14 residues. CDR3 coding DNA: TGTGCCAGCAGCGTAGATTCAGGCCGGGAGACCCAGTACTTC. This gives the protein CASSVDSGRETQYF.

The chain carries TRBV29-1 and TRBJ2-1; no clear D. CDR1 is SQVTM and CDR2 is ANQGSEA in the germline V gene. Trimming cost V 6 bases and J 6 bases, with 15 bases left between them. This CDR3 is built from 13 residues. This CDR3 is CSVAAVLANEQFF. The DNA for the CDR3 is TGCAGCGTCGCCGCGGTCCTGGCCAATGAGCAGTTCTTC.

This clone has a handful of counts. J is TRBJ2-1 and V is TRBV6-4, with 10 bases lining up with TRBD2. The CDR3 runs to 16 residues. The germline CDR1 and CDR2 sequences are MRHNA and SNTAGT. The junction had 12 bases not matched to a gene; V was cut back by 5 bases and J by 8 bases. The CDR3 coding sequence is TGTGCCAGCAGTCTAGCGGGGGATGACAGGGGCGATGAGCAGTTCTTC. As protein: CASSLAGDDRGDEQFF.

This clone was seen once. V usage is TRBV27 and J usage is TRBJ1-1; a possible D gene is TRBD1 (5 bases). The CDR3 extends over 12 amino acids. The V end was cut by 6 bases, the J end by 5 bases, with 10 bases between. Germline V gene lookup returns CDR1 MNHEY and CDR2 SMNVEV (reference sequence). This CDR3 is CASRRKGTEAFF. Here the CDR3 DNA reads TGTGCCAGCAGGCGAAAGGGGACTGAAGCTTTCTTT.

The V call is TRBV19, the J call TRBJ1-1; 8 bases map to TRBD1. Germline assignment: CDR1 LNHDA and CDR2 SQIVND (reference sequence). The V gene end was trimmed by 2 bases and the J gene end by 8 bases; junction bases not matched to a gene: 4. This CDR3 has 13 amino acids. The CDR3 DNA reads as TGTGCCAGTAGTATATCTCGGGACAGGGAAGCTTTCTTT. It codes for CASSISRDREAFF.

The rearrangement joins TRBV27 to TRBJ2-1; 11 bases line up with TRBD2. The CDR3 runs 14 residues. Germline V gene lookup returns CDR1 MNHEY and CDR2 SMNVEV (reference sequence). The junction had 7 bases not matched to a gene; V was cut back by 8 bases and J by 7 bases. CDR3 amino acids: CASGRLAGKNEQFF. The DNA for the CDR3 is TGTGCCAGCGGGAGACTAGCGGGAAAAAATGAGCAGTTCTTC.

This clone was detected only once. V and J are TRBV18 and TRBJ1-5; D ambiguous. The V end was cut by 4 bases, the J end by 7 bases, with 8 bases between. This CDR3 region has 12 residues. Per germline, CDR1 KGHSH and CDR2 LQKENI. CDR3 sequence reads: CASSRLSQPQHF. The CDR3 DNA sequence: TGTGCCAGCTCACGACTCAGCCAGCCCCAGCATTTT.

This clone was recorded only once. This chain connects TRBV27 to TRBJ2-7; 7 bases fit TRBD1. Germline V gene lookup returns CDR1 MNHEY and CDR2 SMNVEV (reference sequence). CDR3 length: 15 amino acids. J lost 3 bases, V lost 6 bases, and 11 bases had no gene match. CDR3 sequence reads: CASSATTGFDYEQYF. The DNA for the CDR3 is TGTGCCAGCAGCGCTACGACAGGGTTTGACTACGAGCAGTACTTC.

The V call is TRBV6-5, the J call TRBJ1-6; D is unresolved. CDR3 length equals 13 residues. Germline-derived CDR1 and CDR2 are MNHEY and SVGAGI. Trimming took 8 bases from V and 7 from J, leaving 12 bases between them. CDR3 sequence (DNA): TGTGCCAGCCGGCGGGAGGGAAATTCACCCCTCCACTTT. This codes for CASRREGNSPLHF.

This chain joins TRBV7-2 and TRBJ2-7; 9 nucleotides align to TRBD2. J gave up 1 base and V 2 bases, and 3 bases lay outside the gene matches. The CDR3 totals 15 residues. The V gene's germline CDR1 is SGHTA and CDR2 FQGNSA. This chain's CDR3 is CASSLQAGGSYEQYF. The CDR3 DNA reads TGTGCCAGCAGCTTACAGGCGGGAGGGTCCTACGAGCAGTACTTC.

In DNA, the CDR3 is TGTGCCAGCAGTGCCGCGGGAGCCGGGGAGCTGTTTTTT. Translating it yields CASSAAGAGELFF. V usage is TRBV2 and J usage is TRBJ2-2; 7 bases align to TRBD2. The junction had 2 bases not matched to a gene; V was cut back by 4 bases and J by 6 bases. The CDR3 consists of 13 residues. The germline CDR1 and CDR2 sequences are SNHLY and FYNNEI. Drawing the rest from reference TRBV2 and TRBJ2-2, the complete variable domain is EPEVTQTPSHQVTQMGQEVILRCVPISNHLYFYWYRQILGQKVEFLVSFYNNEISEKSEIFDDQFSVERPDGSNFTLKIRSTKLEDSAMYFCASSAAGAGELFFGEGSRLTVL.

The rearrangement uses TRBV2 and TRBJ2-7, with TRBD2 identical over 10 bases. Germline V gene data show CDR1 as SNHLY and CDR2 as FYNNEI. The CDR3 runs to 17 residues. V gave up 5 bases and J gave up 5 bases; unmatched junction bases: 15. The CDR3 nucleotides are TGTGCCAGCAGTCCCCTCTCAGCGGGGGGGCCGAGGAACGAGCAGTACTTC. It codes for CASSPLSAGGPRNEQYF.

The chain's CDR3 is CASSLGGRAEPQHF. The CDR3 DNA follows: TGTGCCAGCAGCTTAGGGGGGAGAGCGGAGCCCCAGCATTTT. V is TRBV13 and J is TRBJ1-5, with no clear D. The CDR3 is 14 amino acids. The ends were cut back, 0 bases at V and 8 bases at J, with 11 bases in the middle. The germline gives CDR1 PRHDT, CDR2 FYEKMQ (reference sequence).

This rearrangement joins TRBV2 to TRBJ1-4; TRBD1 is a possible D gene (6 bases). The V end was cut by 1 base, the J end by 7 bases, with 13 bases between. The V gene's germline CDR1 is SNHLY and CDR2 FYNNEI. The CDR3 covers 15 residues. The CDR3 bases are TGTGCCAGCAGTGAAGAGGCAGGGGCTGGTGAAAAACTGTTTTTT. Amino acid sequence: CASSEEAGAGEKLFF.

The gene calls are TRBV28 and TRBJ1-2, with D possibly being TRBD1 (6 bases). Looked up from germline, CDR1 is MDHEN and CDR2 is SYDVKM. CDR3 length equals 13 residues. Trimming took off 4 bases at V and 8 bases at J, with 14 bases between the two ends. The CDR3 nucleotides read TGTGCCAGCAGTTCGCAACAGGGCAGCGGCTACACCTTC. It translates to CASSSQQGSGYTF.

The chain has TRBV11-2 and TRBJ1-2; D not certain. CDR3 length: 14 amino acids. Germline lookup yields CDR1 SGHAT and CDR2 FQNNGV. The V and J ends lost 5 bases and 2 bases respectively, with 12 bases between them. The CDR3 nucleotides are TGTGCCAGCAGCCCCGGGTGGGAGAACTATGGCTACACCTTC. Its protein is CASSPGWENYGYTF.

This chain joins TRBV5-1 and TRBJ2-3, with no clear D. V lost 4 bases to trimming and J lost 1 base, with 16 bases between them. Germline assignment: CDR1 SGHRS and CDR2 YFSETQ. The CDR3 consists of 16 residues. The CDR3 nucleotides read TGCGCCAGCAGCATTACGTTCACGGGTCGCACAGATACGCAGTATTTT. Translating gives CASSITFTGRTDTQYF. The full variable domain, its missing parts supplied by reference TRBV5-1 and TRBJ2-3, is KAGVTQTPRYLIKTRGQQVTLSCSPISGHRSVSWYQQTPGQGLQFLFEYFSETQRNKGNFPGRFSGRQFSNSRSEMNVSTLELGDSALYLCASSITFTGRTDTQYFGPGTRLTVL.

The rearrangement links TRBV4-1 to TRBJ2-3, with 10 bases that match TRBD2. Looked up from germline, CDR1 is MGHRA and CDR2 is YSYEKL. V lost 8 bases and J lost 0; bases outside the gene matches: 8. This CDR3 comprises 16 residues. This chain's CDR3 is CASRRTSGASTDTQYF. The DNA for the CDR3 is TGCGCCAGCCGACGGACTAGCGGTGCTAGCACAGATACGCAGTATTTT.

The J gene is TRBJ1-1, the V gene TRBV11-2, with a weak D call TRBD1 (5 bases). CDR1 is SGHAT and CDR2 is FQNNGV in the germline V gene. This CDR3 has 14 residues. Trimming left V 2 bases short and J 5 bases short, with 12 bases between. CDR3 bases: TGTGCCAGCAGCTTACGGGGGGAGGGAACTGAAGCTTTCTTT. Encoded protein: CASSLRGEGTEAFF.

The gene calls are TRBV10-2 and TRBJ2-2; 10 bases match TRBD1. There are 16 residues in the CDR3. Germline-derived CDR1 and CDR2 are WSHSY and SAAADI. The trim removed 5 bases at V and 6 bases at J, leaving 9 bases unmatched. Written as DNA, the CDR3 is TGCGCCAGCAGTACAGGGACAGGGGTCGGGCCCGGGGAGCTGTTTTTT. It yields the protein CASSTGTGVGPGELFF.

The rearrangement uses TRBV27 and TRBJ2-7; no firm D call. Trimming stripped 1 base from V and 5 bases from J, with 18 bases between. Germline lookup yields CDR1 MNHEY and CDR2 SMNVEV (reference sequence). The CDR3 is 16 residues long. In nucleotides, the CDR3 is TGTGCCAGCAGTTTATACCCCGGCCACTATCAAGACGAGCAGTACTTC. Translated, it gives CASSLYPGHYQDEQYF.

The chain has TRBV10-1 and TRBJ2-5, with a weak D call TRBD1 (6 bases). This CDR3 is 15 amino acids long. The V end lost 0 bases, the J end lost 3 bases, and 11 bases lay between the germline ends. The germline V gene has CDR1 WNHNN and CDR2 SYGVQD (reference sequence). CDR3 residues: CASSESFAGEETQYF. The CDR3 bases are TGCGCCAGCAGTGAGTCGTTCGCAGGGGAAGAGACCCAGTACTTC.

This clone has a single count. The chain couples TRBV6-5 to TRBJ1-6; 10 bases map to TRBD1. The CDR3 covers 16 residues. The trim removed 2 bases at V and 10 bases at J, leaving 8 bases unmatched. Looked up from germline, CDR1 is MNHEY and CDR2 is SVGAGI. This CDR3 reads CASSYGDRGIKSPLHF. CDR3 in DNA: TGTGCCAGCAGTTACGGGGACAGGGGAATTAAATCACCCCTCCACTTT.

J is TRBJ1-1 and V is TRBV7-8, with 7 bases matching TRBD1. The CDR3 spans 18 residues. With 1 base clipped from V and 0 bases from J, the junction kept 11 bases outside the gene matches. Germline V gene data show CDR1 as SGHVS and CDR2 as FQNEAQ. CDR3 coding DNA: TGTGCCAGCAGCTTAGTTCCAATAGTGGGACAGATGAACACTGAAGCTTTCTTT. Amino acid sequence: CASSLVPIVGQMNTEAFF.

The chain is built from TRBV5-1 and TRBJ1-1, with D tentatively TRBD1 (5 bases). CDR3 length: 14 amino acids. Trimming left V 4 bases short and J 0 bases short, with 10 bases between. The germline V gene has CDR1 SGHRS and CDR2 YFSETQ. The chain's CDR3 is CASSHGGLNTEAFF. In DNA, the CDR3 is TGCGCCAGCAGCCACGGGGGACTGAACACTGAAGCTTTCTTT.